This T cell receptor beta chain was captured in a study of identical twins. The CDR3 extends over 14 amino acids. After removal of 1 base from V and 6 bases from J, the junction contained 6 bases not matched to a gene. Germline V gives CDR1 SNHLY, CDR2 FYNNEI. Template switching supplied a universal primer site; unique molecular identifiers were carried on the cDNA. MiXCR was run by TCRdb on the 5' RACE reads, yielding one entry per CDR3 protein. The sample lists about 220,000 distinct CDR3 sequences, approximately 9% occurring once. The clonotype comes from a woman between 18 and 29 years old in good health. The sample was memory (CD45RO+) T cells sorted from blood. This chain connects TRBV2 to TRBJ2-7, with TRBD2 matching over 7 bases. The DNA of the CDR3 is TGTGCCAGCAGTGAAGGGACTAGTGGACTCGAGCAGTACTTC. It is translated as CASSEGTSGLEQYF.